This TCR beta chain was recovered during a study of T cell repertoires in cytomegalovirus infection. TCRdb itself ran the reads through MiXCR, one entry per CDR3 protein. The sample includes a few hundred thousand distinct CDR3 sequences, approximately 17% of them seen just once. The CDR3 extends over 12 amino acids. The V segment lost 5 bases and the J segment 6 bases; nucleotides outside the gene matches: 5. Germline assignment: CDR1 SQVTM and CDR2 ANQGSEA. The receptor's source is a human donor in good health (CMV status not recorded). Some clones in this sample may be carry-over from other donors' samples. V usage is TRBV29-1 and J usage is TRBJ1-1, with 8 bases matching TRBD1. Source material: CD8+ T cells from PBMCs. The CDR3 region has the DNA TGCAGCGTTTTGCAGGGGGCCCCTGAAGCTTTCTTT. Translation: CSVLQGAPEAFF.